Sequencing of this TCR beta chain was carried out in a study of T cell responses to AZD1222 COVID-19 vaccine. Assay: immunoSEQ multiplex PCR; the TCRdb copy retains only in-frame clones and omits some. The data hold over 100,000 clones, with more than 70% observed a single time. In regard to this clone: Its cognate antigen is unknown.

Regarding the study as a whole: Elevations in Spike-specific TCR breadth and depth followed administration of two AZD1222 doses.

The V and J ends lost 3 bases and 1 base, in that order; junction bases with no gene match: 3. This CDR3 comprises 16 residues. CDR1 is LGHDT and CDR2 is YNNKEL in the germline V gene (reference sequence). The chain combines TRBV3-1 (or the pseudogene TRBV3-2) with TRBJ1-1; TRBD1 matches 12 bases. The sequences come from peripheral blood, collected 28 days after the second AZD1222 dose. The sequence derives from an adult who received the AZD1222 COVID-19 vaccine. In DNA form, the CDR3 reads TGTGCCAGCAGCCACCCGGGACAGGGGGCGAACACTGAAGCTTTCTTT. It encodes CASSHPGQGANTEAFF.